This T cell receptor beta chain is drawn from a study of siplizumab effects on memory and regulatory T cells. The assay looked at some 100,000 TCR templates in each sample. Generated by immunoSEQ multiplex PCR, the TCRdb table keeps only in-frame clones and is missing some. This table has about 68,000 clones, approximately 93% appearing once. Comment on this clone: Its target is not known.

Notes on the study in general: The diversity of naive T cells seemed greater than that of memory cells, and their alloresponse contribution seemed major.

The CDR3 is made up of 13 amino acids. Germline assignment: CDR1 SGHRS and CDR2 YFSETQ. V was pared by 5 bases and J by 7 bases, with 2 bases of the junction left unmatched. The receptor comes from a human donor in good health. The chain uses TRBV5-1 and TRBJ2-5; TRBD2 matches at 13 bases. Sequencing input: CD8+ T cells sorted from blood. In DNA, the CDR3 is TGCGCCAGCAGACTAGCGGGGGGGTGGACCCAGTACTTC. This codes for CASRLAGGWTQYF.